The 12 T cell receptor beta chains reported below all come from one sample, sequenced in a study of liver allograft versus peripheral blood T cells (dated by TCRdb to 2019 to 2021). In the study overall: In liver transplant recipients, the study looked at T cell receptor repertoires in the peripheral blood and set them against the repertoires found within the transplanted livers.

TCRdb names Illumina MiSeq as the instrument used. TCRdb's own reprocessing of the public reads used fastp at Q25 and MiXCR and kept productive beta chains. Entries are consolidated by CDR3 protein sequence, retaining the most common genes and DNA. The sample has around 8,600 distinct CDR3 sequences on record, about 19% of them singletons. Of the sample, around 23% falls within the top ten clones. These receptors came from a human patient who had a liver transplant. After transplantation, some T cells may belong to the graft donor instead of the recipient.

In this sample, this clonotype turned up once. The chain carries TRBV7-9 and TRBJ1-5, with D perhaps TRBD1 (6 bases). Germline V gene lookup returns CDR1 SEHNR and CDR2 FQNEAQ (reference sequence). V was clipped by 0 bases and J by 2 bases, with 14 bases between them. The CDR3 extends over 17 amino acids. CDR3 sequence reads: CASSLALRAGGNQPQHF. The DNA for the CDR3 is TGTGCCAGCAGCTTAGCCCTACGGGCAGGGGGCAATCAGCCCCAGCATTTT.

The chain combines TRBV12-3 or TRBV12-4 with TRBJ1-5; D may be TRBD1 (5 bases). This CDR3 spans 14 amino acids. V lost 3 bases, J lost 2 bases, and 8 bases lay in between. CDR3 in DNA: TGTGCCAGCAGTTTGGGGGGAGGCAATCAGCCCCAGCATTTT. Translating gives CASSLGGGNQPQHF.

A few counts support this clonotype. The genes are TRBV12-3 or TRBV12-4 and TRBJ1-4; D gene uncertain. V lost 8 bases and J lost 8, with 9 bases in between. This CDR3 contains 11 residues. The CDR3, as DNA: TGTGCCAGCGGAGGTTGGGAAAAACTGTTTTTT. Protein product: CASGGWEKLFF.

This clonotype appeared a few times. This chain connects TRBV12-3 or TRBV12-4 to TRBJ2-7; unclear D gene. CDR3 size: 13 residues. Trimming left V 3 bases short and J 3 bases short, with 9 bases between. The CDR3 DNA follows: TGTGCCAGCAGTTTCAACCAAGTCTACGAGCAGTACTTC. The encoded protein is CASSFNQVYEQYF.

This clonotype was found many times. The CDR3 protein is CASSLDINQPQHF. The CDR3 DNA sequence: TGTGCCAGCAGTTTAGATATTAATCAGCCCCAGCATTTT. This rearrangement joins TRBV27 to TRBJ1-5; D gene uncertain. Trimming removed 2 bases at V and 4 bases at J, with 6 bases between. This CDR3 comprises 13 residues. Germline CDR1 is MNHEY and CDR2 is SMNVEV (reference sequence).

By share, this clonotype counts as medium-sized. The rearrangement links TRBV6-5 to TRBJ1-5; possible D gene TRBD1, 5 bases. Germline assignment: CDR1 MNHEY and CDR2 SVGAGI. There are 14 residues in the CDR3. Trimming removed 3 bases from V and 3 bases from J, with 9 bases in between. CDR3 sequence reads: CASSYTGHNQPQHF. The CDR3 DNA sequence: TGTGCCAGCAGTTATACAGGTCACAATCAGCCCCAGCATTTT.

By share, this clonotype ranks as medium-sized. The chain joins TRBV13 to TRBJ1-6; 7 bases fit TRBD1. J lost 7 bases, V lost 2 bases, and 2 bases had no gene match. The CDR3 length is 14 residues. Germline V gene sequence: CDR1 PRHDT, CDR2 FYEKMQ (reference sequence). This chain's CDR3 is CASSLKGGNSPLHF. CDR3 nucleotide sequence: TGTGCCAGCAGCTTAAAAGGGGGCAATTCACCCCTCCACTTT.

CDR3 sequence (DNA): TGTGCCAGCAGCCATACTCAGAACACTGAAGCTTTCTTT. It is translated as CASSHTQNTEAFF. The chain is built from TRBV7-3 and TRBJ1-1; D unclear. Per germline, CDR1 SGHTA and CDR2 FQGTGA. Between the trimmed V and J ends, which lost 5 bases and 1 base, there was a span of 8 bases. The CDR3 sequence is 13 residues long.

This clonotype was detected only once. At one end the junction does not follow the germline gene, possibly because of a read error. CDR3 amino acids: CPSRSLEETQYF. Written as DNA, the CDR3 is TGTCCCAGCAGGTCTTTGGAAGAGACCCAGTACTTC. This chain uses TRBV27 with TRBJ2-5; D ambiguous. The CDR3 has 12 residues. CDR1 is MNHEY, CDR2 SMNVEV, per germline (reference sequence).

This clonotype was seen more than once but under ten times. The chain combines TRBV20-1 with TRBJ1-6; 11 positions match TRBD1. Germline assignment: CDR1 DFQATT and CDR2 SNEGSKA (reference sequence). This CDR3 comprises 15 residues. Unmatched junction bases numbered 7, after V lost 4 bases and J lost 8 bases. The CDR3 loop reads CSAKHEGQGDSPLHF. CDR3 coding DNA: TGCAGTGCTAAACACGAGGGACAGGGGGATTCACCCCTCCACTTT.

The chain recombines TRBV19 with TRBJ2-5, with D unresolved. The CDR3 totals 14 residues. Germline V gene lookup returns CDR1 LNHDA and CDR2 SQIVND (reference sequence). The ends were cut back, 2 bases at V and 0 bases at J, with 7 bases in the middle. CDR3 region: CASSINSYQETQYF. In nucleotides, the CDR3 is TGTGCCAGTAGTATAAACTCGTACCAAGAGACCCAGTACTTC.

In its sample, this clonotype was seen many times. Sequence at one end of the junction differs from germline and may be a read error. This chain connects TRBV11-2 to TRBJ1-2; possibly TRBD1 for D (5 bases). From germline, CDR1 is SGHAT and CDR2 FQNNGV. The CDR3 is 11 residues long. CDR3 protein: CASTYPQGFSF. The CDR3 coding sequence is TGTGCCAGCACCTACCCCCAGGGTTTCTCCTTC.